A single sample is the source of the 4 T cell receptor beta chains below, sequenced in a study of CD8 T cells in ankylosing spondylitis. Points from the study as a whole: Among TCR beta sequences, a motif of eight highly homologous variants appeared characteristic of ankylosing spondylitis blood.

TCRdb called the 5' RACE reads again in MiXCR, with one record for every CDR3 protein. In the table there are roughly 350,000 distinct CDR3 sequences, under 8.5% of which are singletons. Their target antigens are unknown. Sequenced: blood, either unsorted or a sorted T cell fraction (not recorded which). These receptors came from a male donor with ankylosing spondylitis.

The chain combines TRBV6-5 with TRBJ1-5, with TRBD1 matching over 7 bases. V lost 0 bases to trimming and J lost 4 bases; unmatched junction nucleotides: 12. The germline V gene encodes CDR1 MNHEY and CDR2 SVGAGI. The CDR3 runs 18 residues. The CDR3 DNA reads TGTGCCAGCAGTTACTCATCAGACAGGGCCGTAAGAAATCAGCCCCAGCATTTT. It encodes CASSYSSDRAVRNQPQHF.

Only a few counts were recorded for this clonotype. CDR3 loop: CASSSMTLEAFF. In DNA, the CDR3 is TGTGCCAGCAGTTCAATGACGCTTGAAGCTTTCTTT. The gene calls are TRBV12-3 or TRBV12-4 and TRBJ1-1; D unclear. With 4 bases removed from V and 7 bases from J, the gap between germline ends came to 10 bases. The CDR3 has 12 residues.

V is TRBV7-8 and J is TRBJ2-7; no definite D call. The CDR3 is 14 residues long. V was clipped by 2 bases and J by 5 bases, with 13 bases between them. The germline gives CDR1 SGHVS, CDR2 FQNEAQ. CDR3 DNA: TGTGCCAGCAGCTTATTCCGAAGACGCGACGAGCAGTACTTC. Its protein is CASSLFRRRDEQYF. The entire variable domain, with the rest obtained from reference TRBV7-8 and TRBJ2-7, is as follows: GAGVSQSPRYKVAKRGQDVALRCDPISGHVSLFWYQQALGQGPEFLTYFQNEAQLDKSGLPSDRFFAERPEGSVSTLKIQRTQQEDSAVYLCASSLFRRRDEQYFGPGTRLTVT.

This clonotype was observed a handful of times. The chain has TRBV6-5 and TRBJ2-7; 8 bases are shared with TRBD2. CDR1 is MNHEY and CDR2 is SVGAGI in the germline V gene. After removal of 0 bases from V and 4 bases from J, the junction contained 14 bases not matched to a gene. The CDR3 runs to 18 residues. The CDR3 DNA sequence: TGTGCCAGCAGTTACTCGAAAAGGACTAGCTTATCTCATTACGAGCAGTACTTC. Its translation is CASSYSKRTSLSHYEQYF.